This T cell receptor beta chain was recorded in a study of blood T cell repertoires in COVID-19. The CDR3 totals 17 residues. V lost 4 bases and J lost 5; bases outside the gene matches: 12. Per the germline V gene, CDR1 is SQVTM and CDR2 is ANQGSEA. The table came from immunoSEQ multiplex PCR; TCRdb's copy has only in-frame clones and leaves some out. The sample shows 79,000 or so clones, about 86% of them seen only once. The chain links TRBV29-1 to TRBJ2-3; 13 bases are shared with TRBD2. Sequencing was carried out using peripheral blood. The receptor comes from a human donor in a cohort sampled during active COVID-19. CDR3 amino acids: CSVAAVGLAGRGDTQYF. CDR3 bases: TGCAGCGTTGCGGCGGTGGGACTAGCGGGAAGGGGAGATACGCAGTATTTT.